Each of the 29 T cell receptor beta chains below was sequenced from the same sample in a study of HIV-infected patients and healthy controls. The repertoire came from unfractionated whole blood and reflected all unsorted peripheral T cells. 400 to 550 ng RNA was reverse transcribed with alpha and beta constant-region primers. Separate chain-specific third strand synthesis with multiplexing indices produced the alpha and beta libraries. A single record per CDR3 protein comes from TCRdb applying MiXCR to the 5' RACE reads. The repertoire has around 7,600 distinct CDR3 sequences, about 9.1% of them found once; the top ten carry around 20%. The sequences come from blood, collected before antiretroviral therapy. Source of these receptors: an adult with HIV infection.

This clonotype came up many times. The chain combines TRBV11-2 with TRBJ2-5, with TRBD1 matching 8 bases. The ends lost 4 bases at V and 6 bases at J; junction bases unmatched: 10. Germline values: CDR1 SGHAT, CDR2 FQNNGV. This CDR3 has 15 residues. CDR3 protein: CASSSEAGGAQTQYF. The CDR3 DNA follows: TGTGCCAGCAGCTCGGAGGCAGGGGGCGCACAGACCCAGTACTTC.

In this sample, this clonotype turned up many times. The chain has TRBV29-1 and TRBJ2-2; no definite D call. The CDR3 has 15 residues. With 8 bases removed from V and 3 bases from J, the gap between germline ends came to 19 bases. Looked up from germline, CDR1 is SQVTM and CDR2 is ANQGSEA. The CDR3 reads CSPSPTAVHTGELFF. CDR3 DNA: TGCAGCCCCTCGCCGACGGCGGTCCACACCGGGGAGCTGTTTTTT.

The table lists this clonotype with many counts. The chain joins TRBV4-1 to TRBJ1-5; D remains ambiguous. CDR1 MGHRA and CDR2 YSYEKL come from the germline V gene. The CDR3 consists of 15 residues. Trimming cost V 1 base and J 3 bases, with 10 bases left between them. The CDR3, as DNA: TGCGCCAGCAGCCAAGTCCCAGGCGACAATCAGCCCCAGCATTTT. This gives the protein CASSQVPGDNQPQHF.

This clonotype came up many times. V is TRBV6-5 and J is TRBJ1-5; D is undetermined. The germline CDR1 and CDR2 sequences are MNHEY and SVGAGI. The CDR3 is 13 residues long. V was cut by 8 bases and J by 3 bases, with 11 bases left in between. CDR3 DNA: TGTGCCAGCCGAAGGGCCCTCAATCAGCCCCAGCATTTT. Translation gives CASRRALNQPQHF.

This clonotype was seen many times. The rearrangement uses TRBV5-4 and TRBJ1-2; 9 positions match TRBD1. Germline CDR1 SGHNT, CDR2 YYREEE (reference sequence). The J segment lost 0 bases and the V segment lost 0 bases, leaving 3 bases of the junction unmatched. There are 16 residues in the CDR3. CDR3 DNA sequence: TGTGCCAGCAGCTTGGGGACAGGGGTTGCTAACTATGGCTACACCTTC. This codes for CASSLGTGVANYGYTF.

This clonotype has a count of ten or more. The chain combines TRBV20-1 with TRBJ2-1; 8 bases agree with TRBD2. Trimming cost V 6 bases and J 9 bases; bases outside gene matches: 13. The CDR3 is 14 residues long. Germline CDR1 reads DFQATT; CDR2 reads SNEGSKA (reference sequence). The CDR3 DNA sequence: TGCAGTGCCGCCGGGACTAGAACCGACGCTGAGCAGTTCTTC. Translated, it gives CSAAGTRTDAEQFF.

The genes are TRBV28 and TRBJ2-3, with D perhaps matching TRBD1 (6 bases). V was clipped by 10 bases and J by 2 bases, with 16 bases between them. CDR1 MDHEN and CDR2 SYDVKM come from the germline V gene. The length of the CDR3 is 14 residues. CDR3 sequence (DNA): TGTGCCATAACAGGGAATTCCCACACAGATACGCAGTATTTT. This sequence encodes CAITGNSHTDTQYF.

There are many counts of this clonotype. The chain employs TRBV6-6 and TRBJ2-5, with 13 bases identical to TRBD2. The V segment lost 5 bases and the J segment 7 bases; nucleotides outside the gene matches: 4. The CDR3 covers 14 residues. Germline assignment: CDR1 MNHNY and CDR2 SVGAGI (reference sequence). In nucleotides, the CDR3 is TGTGCCAGCAGTGGACTAGCGGGAGACGGGACCCAGTACTTC. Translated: CASSGLAGDGTQYF.

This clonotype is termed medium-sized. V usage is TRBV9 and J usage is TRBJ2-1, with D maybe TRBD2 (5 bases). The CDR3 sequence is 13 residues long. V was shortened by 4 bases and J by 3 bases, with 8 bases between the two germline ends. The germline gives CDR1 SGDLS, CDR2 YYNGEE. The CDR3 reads CASSTRDYNEQFF. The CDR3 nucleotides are TGTGCCAGCAGCACACGGGACTACAATGAGCAGTTCTTC.

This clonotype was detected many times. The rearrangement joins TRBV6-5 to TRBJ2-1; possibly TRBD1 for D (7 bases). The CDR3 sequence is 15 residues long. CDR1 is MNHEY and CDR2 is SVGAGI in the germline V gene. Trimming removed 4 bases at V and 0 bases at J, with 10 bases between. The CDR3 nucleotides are TGTGCCAGCAGTTTTCAGGGGGGCTCCTACAATGAGCAGTTCTTC. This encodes CASSFQGGSYNEQFF.

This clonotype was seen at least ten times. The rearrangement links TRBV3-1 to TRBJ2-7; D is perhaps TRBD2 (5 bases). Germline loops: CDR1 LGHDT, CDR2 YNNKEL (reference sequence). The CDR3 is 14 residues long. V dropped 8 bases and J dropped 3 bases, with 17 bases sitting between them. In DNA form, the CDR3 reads TGTGCCAGCGCGTCTGCGGGCAAAATCTACGAGCAGTACTTC. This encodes CASASAGKIYEQYF.

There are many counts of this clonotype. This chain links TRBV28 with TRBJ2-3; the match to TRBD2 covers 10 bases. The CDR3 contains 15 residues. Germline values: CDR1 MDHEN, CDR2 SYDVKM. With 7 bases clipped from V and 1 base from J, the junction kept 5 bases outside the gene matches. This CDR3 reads CASNVAGGRTDTQYF. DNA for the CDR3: TGTGCCAGCAACGTAGCGGGGGGCCGCACAGATACGCAGTATTTT.

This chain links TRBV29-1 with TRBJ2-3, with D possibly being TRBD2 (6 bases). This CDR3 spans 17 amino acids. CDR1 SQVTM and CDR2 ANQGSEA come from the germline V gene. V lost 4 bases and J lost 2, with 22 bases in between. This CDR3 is CSVVGSFGTQYTDTQYF. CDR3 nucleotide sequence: TGCAGCGTTGTGGGATCGTTCGGGACTCAGTACACAGATACGCAGTATTTT.

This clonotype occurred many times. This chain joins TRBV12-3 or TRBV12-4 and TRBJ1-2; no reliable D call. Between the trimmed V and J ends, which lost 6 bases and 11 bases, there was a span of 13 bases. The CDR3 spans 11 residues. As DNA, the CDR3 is TGTGCCAGCAGCCGCTACTTACAGTACACCTTC. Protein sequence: CASSRYLQYTF.

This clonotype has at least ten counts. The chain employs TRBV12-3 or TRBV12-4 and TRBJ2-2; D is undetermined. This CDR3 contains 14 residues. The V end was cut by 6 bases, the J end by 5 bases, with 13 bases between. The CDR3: CASRTTARTGELFF. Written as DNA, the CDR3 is TGTGCCAGCAGAACGACGGCGAGAACCGGGGAGCTGTTTTTT.

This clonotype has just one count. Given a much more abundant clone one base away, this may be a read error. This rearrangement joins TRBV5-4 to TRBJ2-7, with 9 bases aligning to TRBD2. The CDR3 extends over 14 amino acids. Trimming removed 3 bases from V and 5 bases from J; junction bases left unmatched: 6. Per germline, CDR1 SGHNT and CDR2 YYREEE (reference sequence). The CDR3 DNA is TGTGCCAGCAGCTCATGGACTAGCGCCAACGAGCAGTACTTC. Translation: CASSSWTSANEQYF.

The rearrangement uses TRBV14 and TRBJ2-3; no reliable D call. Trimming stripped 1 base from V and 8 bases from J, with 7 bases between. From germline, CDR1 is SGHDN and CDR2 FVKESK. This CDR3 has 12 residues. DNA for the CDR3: TGTGCCAGCAGCCAAGCAGAATCTACGCAGTATTTT. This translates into CASSQAESTQYF.

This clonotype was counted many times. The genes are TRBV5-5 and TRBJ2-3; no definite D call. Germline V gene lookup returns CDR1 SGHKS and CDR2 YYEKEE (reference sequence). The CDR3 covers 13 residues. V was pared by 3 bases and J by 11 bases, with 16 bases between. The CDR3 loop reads CASSSTQVALQYF. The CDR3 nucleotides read TGTGCCAGCAGCTCTACTCAGGTGGCTCTGCAGTATTTT.

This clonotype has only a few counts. CDR3 residues: CASSQEASSRGQYF. The CDR3 nucleotides read TGCGCCAGCAGCCAAGAGGCTAGCTCACGCGGGCAGTACTTC. The chain employs TRBV4-3 and TRBJ2-4; tentative D call: TRBD2 (5 bases). CDR3 size: 14 residues. The germline V and J ends were trimmed by 0 bases and 13 bases, with 16 bases remaining between them. The germline V gene has CDR1 LGHNA and CDR2 YSLEER.

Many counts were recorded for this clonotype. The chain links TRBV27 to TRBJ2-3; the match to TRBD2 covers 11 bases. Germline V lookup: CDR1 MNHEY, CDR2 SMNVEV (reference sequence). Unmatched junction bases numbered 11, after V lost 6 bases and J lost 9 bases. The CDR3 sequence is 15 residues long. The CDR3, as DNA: TGTGCCAGCAGGGAACTAGCGGGGGACGCGCGGACGCAGTATTTT. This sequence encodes CASRELAGDARTQYF.

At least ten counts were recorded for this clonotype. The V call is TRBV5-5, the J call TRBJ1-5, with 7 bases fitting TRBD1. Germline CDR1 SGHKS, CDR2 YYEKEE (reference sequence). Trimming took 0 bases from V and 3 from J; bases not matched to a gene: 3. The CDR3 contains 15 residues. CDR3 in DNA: TGTGCCAGCAGCTTGGAGGGGGCAACCAATCAGCCCCAGCATTTT. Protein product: CASSLEGATNQPQHF.

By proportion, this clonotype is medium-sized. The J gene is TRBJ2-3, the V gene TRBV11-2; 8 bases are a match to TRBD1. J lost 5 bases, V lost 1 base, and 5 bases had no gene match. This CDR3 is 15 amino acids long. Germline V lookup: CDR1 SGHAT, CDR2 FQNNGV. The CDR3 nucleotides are TGTGCCAGCAGCTTAGGGGCAGGGGGCCTAGATACGCAGTATTTT. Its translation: CASSLGAGGLDTQYF.

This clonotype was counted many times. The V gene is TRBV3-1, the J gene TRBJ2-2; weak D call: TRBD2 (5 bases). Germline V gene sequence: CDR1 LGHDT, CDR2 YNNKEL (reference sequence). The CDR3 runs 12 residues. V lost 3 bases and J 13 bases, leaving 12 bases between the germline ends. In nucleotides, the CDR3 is TGTGCCAGCAGCCAGGGAGTTCGTAGGCTGTTTTTT. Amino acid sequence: CASSQGVRRLFF.

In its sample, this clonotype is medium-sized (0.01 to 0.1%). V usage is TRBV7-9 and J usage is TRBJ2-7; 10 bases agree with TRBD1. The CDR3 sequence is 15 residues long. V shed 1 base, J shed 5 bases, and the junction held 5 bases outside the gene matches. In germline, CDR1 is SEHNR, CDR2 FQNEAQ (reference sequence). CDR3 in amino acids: CASSLGQGASHEQYF. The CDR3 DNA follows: TGTGCCAGCAGCTTAGGACAGGGGGCAAGTCACGAGCAGTACTTC.

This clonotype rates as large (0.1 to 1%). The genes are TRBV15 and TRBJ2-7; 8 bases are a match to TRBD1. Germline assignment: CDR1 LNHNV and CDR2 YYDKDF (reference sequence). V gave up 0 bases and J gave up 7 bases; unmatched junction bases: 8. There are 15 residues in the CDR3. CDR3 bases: TGTGCCACCAGCAGAGAAGTTCAGGGGGCGGGGGAGCAGTACTTC. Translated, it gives CATSREVQGAGEQYF.

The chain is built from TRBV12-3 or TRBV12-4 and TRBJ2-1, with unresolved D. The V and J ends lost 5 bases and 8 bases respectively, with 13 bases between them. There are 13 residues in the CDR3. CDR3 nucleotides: TGTGCCAGCAGTCAAAACCTGTGGGATGAGCAGTTCTTC. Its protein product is CASSQNLWDEQFF.

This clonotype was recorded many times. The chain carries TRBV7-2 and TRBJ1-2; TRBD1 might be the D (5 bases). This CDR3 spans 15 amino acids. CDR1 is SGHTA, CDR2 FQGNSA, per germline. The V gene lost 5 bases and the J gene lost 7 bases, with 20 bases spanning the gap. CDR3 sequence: CASSATRDALVGYTF. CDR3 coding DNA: TGTGCCAGCAGCGCCACCCGGGACGCGTTAGTTGGCTACACCTTC.

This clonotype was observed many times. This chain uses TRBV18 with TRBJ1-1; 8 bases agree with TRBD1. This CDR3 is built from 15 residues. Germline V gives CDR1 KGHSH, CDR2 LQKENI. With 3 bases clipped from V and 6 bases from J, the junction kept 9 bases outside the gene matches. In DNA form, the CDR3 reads TGTGCCAGCTCACCTGGACAGGGACCTTTGGCTGAAGCTTTCTTT. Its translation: CASSPGQGPLAEAFF.

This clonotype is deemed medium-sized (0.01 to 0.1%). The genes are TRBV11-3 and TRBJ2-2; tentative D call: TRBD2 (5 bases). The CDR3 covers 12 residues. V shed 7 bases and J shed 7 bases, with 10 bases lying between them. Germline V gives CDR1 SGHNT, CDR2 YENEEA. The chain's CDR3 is CASTTEGGELFF. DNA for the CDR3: TGTGCCAGCACCACAGAGGGCGGGGAGCTGTTTTTT.